This T cell receptor beta chain came from a study of T cells in Graves' hyperthyroidism and ophthalmopathy. Amplification targeted TCR beta CDR3 regions from RNA transcripts. HTBI primers were used for first-round RT-PCR of the TCR CDR3. TCRdb processed the multiplex PCR reads anew with MiXCR; each CDR3 protein has one entry. This sample has about 400,000 distinct CDR3 sequences, with more than 12% found just once. Germline CDR1 is SGHNT and CDR2 is YYREEE (reference sequence). Trimming cost V 0 bases and J 1 base, with 7 bases left between them. The CDR3 extends over 14 amino acids. This receptor was taken from a man between 50 and 59 years old with Graves' ophthalmopathy. The sample consisted of blood. The V and J genes are TRBV5-4 and TRBJ1-1; D not certain. This chain's CDR3 is CASSLGAKNTEAFF. Written as DNA, the CDR3 is TGTGCCAGCAGCTTGGGGGCGAAGAACACTGAAGCTTTCTTT. Looking up the rest from reference TRBV5-4 and TRBJ1-1 gives the full variable domain: ETGVTQSPTHLIKTRGQQVTLRCSSQSGHNTVSWYQQALGQGPQFIFQYYREEENGRGNFPPRFSGLQFPNYSSELNVNALELDDSALYLCASSLGAKNTEAFFGQGTRLTVV.